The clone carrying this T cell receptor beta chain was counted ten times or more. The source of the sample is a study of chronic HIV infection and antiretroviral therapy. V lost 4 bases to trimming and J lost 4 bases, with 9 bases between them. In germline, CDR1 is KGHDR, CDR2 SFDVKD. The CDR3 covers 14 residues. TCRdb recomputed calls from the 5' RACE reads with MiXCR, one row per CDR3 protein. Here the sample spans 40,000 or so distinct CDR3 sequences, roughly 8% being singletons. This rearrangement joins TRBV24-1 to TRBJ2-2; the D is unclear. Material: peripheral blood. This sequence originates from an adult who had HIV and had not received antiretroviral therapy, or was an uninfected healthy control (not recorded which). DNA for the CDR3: TGTGCCACCAGTGACTCTGGTTCCACCGGGGAGCTGTTTTTT. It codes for CATSDSGSTGELFF.